Listed below are T cell receptor beta chains from one sample, sequenced in a study of blood T cell repertoires in COVID-19. Produced via immunoSEQ multiplex PCR; TCRdb's table is partial and in-frame only. The top ten clones hold 6.5% to 7.5% of a sample with some 180,000 clones, approximately 88% of them seen once. The specimen sequenced was peripheral blood. These receptors all stem from a middle-aged woman with COVID-19, enrolled during active disease. Each CDR3 is given with its conserved first and last residue. The D gene is left open where the match is weak. Expanded clones are given a class, and other clones once, few, many or no size at all.

d_gene	v_gene	abundance	j_gene	CDR3nt	CDR3aa
.	TRBV11-2	.	TRBJ1-1	TGTGCCAGCAGTCGCGGTAAGAACACTGAAGCTTTCTTT	CASSRGKNTEAFF
.	TRBV9	.	TRBJ2-2	TGTGCCAGCAGCCCCAGAGGACTTGTTGAGGCCGGGGAGCTGTTTTTT	CASSPRGLVEAGELFF
TRBD2	TRBV3-1/TRBV3-2	once	TRBJ2-1	TGTGCCAGCAGCCAAGATTGGGGACTAGCGGACAATGAGCAGTTCTTC	CASSQDWGLADNEQFF
.	TRBV7-6	once	TRBJ1-6	TGTGCCAGCAGCTTAGCGGGCCGCCGACACTCCTATAATTCACCCCTCCACTTT	CASSLAGRRHSYNSPLHF
.	TRBV27	.	TRBJ1-6	TGTGCCAGCAGCCCCTACGATCCTAGTTCACCCCTCCACTTT	CASSPYDPSSPLHF
TRBD1	TRBV4-2	.	TRBJ1-2	TGTGCCAGCAGCCAAGATGGGACAGATTTTAATGGCTACACCTTC	CASSQDGTDFNGYTF
TRBD2	TRBV12-3/TRBV12-4	.	TRBJ2-2	TGTGCCAGCAGCCTAGGACTAGCCGGGGAGCTGTTTTTT	CASSLGLAGELFF
.	TRBV5-1	.	TRBJ1-2	TGCGCCAGCAGCTTGGGTGCAGGCTATGGCTACACCTTC	CASSLGAGYGYTF
.	TRBV11-3	.	TRBJ2-3	TGTGCCAGCAGCTCCGTGGCTGATACGCAGTATTTT	CASSSVADTQYF
TRBD2	TRBV5-1	.	TRBJ2-5	TGCGCCAGCAGCTGGGCGGGACCGGCGGGGGAAGAGACCCAGTACTTC	CASSWAGPAGEETQYF
TRBD2	TRBV29-1	.	TRBJ2-2	TGCAGCGCCAGACTAGGGAGGGTTGCGAACACCGGGGAGCTGTTTTTT	CSARLGRVANTGELFF
TRBD1	TRBV18	.	TRBJ1-5	TGTGCCAGCTCACCGACAGGGACCCTTGGGGAGCCCCAGCATTTT	CASSPTGTLGEPQHF
TRBD1	TRBV5-1	.	TRBJ1-6	TGCGCCAGCACCTTGACAGGGTTCAATTCACCCCTCCACTTT	CASTLTGFNSPLHF
TRBD1	TRBV7-8	.	TRBJ1-5	TGTGCCAGCAGCGGGACAGGCGGCAATCAGCCCCAGCATTTT	CASSGTGGNQPQHF
.	TRBV5-1	few	TRBJ1-2	TGCGCCAGCAGCTTGGCGGGGTTGAGTGGGAACTATGGCTACACCTTC	CASSLAGLSGNYGYTF
.	TRBV14	.	TRBJ2-2	TGTGCCAGCAGCCCCATAGGGGATTACGCGAACACCGGGGAGCTGTTTTTT	CASSPIGDYANTGELFF
TRBD2	TRBV6-2/TRBV6-3	few	TRBJ2-5	TGTGCCAGCAGTTACCCGCTAGAAGCGGGAGGGGAACGGGTGAGAGAGACCCAGTACTTC	CASSYPLEAGGERVRETQYF
.	TRBV5-1	.	TRBJ2-1	TGCGCCAGCAGCCCCACGCCTACAGGCGTATACAATGAGCAGTTCTTC	CASSPTPTGVYNEQFF
.	TRBV7-2	.	TRBJ1-1	TGTGCCAGCACCGAACGGGTTGGGACTGAAGCTTTCTTT	CASTERVGTEAFF
.	TRBV12-3/TRBV12-4	few	TRBJ1-1	TGTGCCAGCAGTTTATGGCTAGGAACGGCTTTCTTT	CASSLWLGTAFF
TRBD1	TRBV9	.	TRBJ1-4	TGTGCCAGCAGCCCCAGGGGGGAGGCAACTAATGAAAAACTGTTTTTT	CASSPRGEATNEKLFF
.	TRBV5-4	.	TRBJ2-7	TGTGCCAGCAGCGCCGGACAGAACGAGCAGTACTTC	CASSAGQNEQYF
.	TRBV6-5	.	TRBJ1-2	TGTGCCAGCAACGAGGTTTTTGACTATGGCTACACCTTC	CASNEVFDYGYTF
TRBD2	TRBV19	.	TRBJ2-7	TGTGCCACACGCCTCCCGGGAGGGACCTACGAGCAGTACTTC	CATRLPGGTYEQYF
.	TRBV6-6	once	TRBJ1-4	TGTGCCAGCAGCAGGGATTTTAATGAAAAACTGTTTTTT	CASSRDFNEKLFF
.	TRBV18	.	TRBJ1-4	TGTGCCAGCTCACCGGGGCCGGATGAAAAACTGTTTTTT	CASSPGPDEKLFF
TRBD2	TRBV7-3	.	TRBJ2-1	TGTGCCAGCAGCTTGGTGGCGGGAGTGGTTCACTGGGAGTTCTTC	CASSLVAGVVHWEFF
.	TRBV7-9	.	TRBJ1-5	TGTGCCAGCAGCTTACTTCGGGGGGACGGCAATCAGCCCCAGCATTTT	CASSLLRGDGNQPQHF
.	TRBV18	.	TRBJ2-7	TGTGCCAGCTCACCACCGCTAGGGAGGACCTACGAGCAGTACTTC	CASSPPLGRTYEQYF
TRBD1	TRBV25-1	.	TRBJ2-2	TGTGCCAGCAAGGGACAGGTGAACACCGGGGAGCTGTTTTTT	CASKGQVNTGELFF
TRBD1	TRBV5-4	.	TRBJ1-3	TGTGCCAGCATGCAGGGGGCGACGGGAAACACCATATATTTT	CASMQGATGNTIYF
TRBD2	TRBV6-5	.	TRBJ2-7	TGTGCCAGCAGTTACTGGGCTAGCGGGACCTACGAGCAGTACTTC	CASSYWASGTYEQYF
TRBD2	TRBV19	.	TRBJ2-2	TGTGCCAGTAGTATGTTAGCGGGATACACCGGGGAGCTGTTTTTT	CASSMLAGYTGELFF
.	TRBV27	.	TRBJ1-5	TGTGCCAGCGCGAGGGAGGGCTATAGCAATCAGCCCCAGCATTTT	CASAREGYSNQPQHF
.	TRBV5-1	.	TRBJ1-1	TGCGCCAGCAGCGTCAATCCGAACACTGAAGCTTTCTTT	CASSVNPNTEAFF
TRBD1	TRBV28	few	TRBJ2-2	TGTGCCAGCAGCACAGGGGGAATTGCCGGGGAGCTGTTTTTT	CASSTGGIAGELFF
TRBD2	TRBV7-3	.	TRBJ2-7	TGTGCCAGCAGCTTACTGGCGGGAGGGCCGCCCTACGAGCAGTACTTC	CASSLLAGGPPYEQYF
TRBD1	TRBV3-1/TRBV3-2	.	TRBJ1-2	TGTGCCAGCAGCCCACGTCCCGGACAGGGACCCTATGGCTACACCTTC	CASSPRPGQGPYGYTF
.	TRBV5-1	once	TRBJ1-2	TGCGCCAGCAGCTTGGCCGACAGAGTGAATGGCTACACCTTC	CASSLADRVNGYTF
.	TRBV7-9	many	TRBJ2-2	TGTGCCAGCAGCCCCCCAATACAGGACAACACCGGGGAGCTGTTTTTT	CASSPPIQDNTGELFF